Each of the 24 T cell receptor beta chains below was sequenced from the same sample in a study of blood T cell repertoires in COVID-19. Assay used: immunoSEQ multiplex PCR; TCRdb lists only in-frame clones, some missing. The sample lists nearly 300,000 clones; approximately 88% were seen once. Sequenced: peripheral blood. Receptors were obtained from a woman in her thirties who had recovered from COVID-19.

This chain connects TRBV28 to TRBJ1-2, with D possibly TRBD1 on 6 matching bases. CDR1 is MDHEN, CDR2 SYDVKM, per germline. Trimming stripped 4 bases from V and 5 bases from J, with 23 bases between. CDR3 length: 17 amino acids. The CDR3 DNA reads as TGTGCCAGCAGTTCCCCCCTTGTGCGGGGGGCGAGGTATGGCTACACCTTC. Translating it yields CASSSPLVRGARYGYTF.

This clone was detected once. The chain joins TRBV11-3 to TRBJ2-1, with 7 bases aligning to TRBD1. The CDR3 has 16 amino acids. In germline, CDR1 is SGHNT, CDR2 YENEEA. Germline trimming cut 2 bases from V and 6 bases from J; bases unmatched to any gene: 10. CDR3 in DNA: TGTGCCAGCAGCTTACAGACAGGGAGCGATGGCAATGAGCAGTTCTTC. Protein: CASSLQTGSDGNEQFF. The full variable domain, its missing parts supplied by reference TRBV11-3 and TRBJ2-1, is EAGVVQSPRYKIIEKKQPVAFWCNPISGHNTLYWYLQNLGQGPELLIRYENEEAVDDSQLPKDRFSAERLKGVDSTLKIQPAELGDSAVYLCASSLQTGSDGNEQFFGPGTRLTVL.

This clone was observed once. J is TRBJ2-5 and V is TRBV24-1; 13 nucleotides match TRBD2. From germline, CDR1 is KGHDR and CDR2 SFDVKD. CDR3 length equals 17 residues. V gave up 4 bases and J gave up 7 bases; unmatched junction bases: 11. CDR3 region: CATSDHGLAGVIGTQYF. The CDR3 DNA follows: TGTGCCACCAGTGACCACGGACTAGCGGGGGTAATTGGGACCCAGTACTTC.

The chain employs TRBV5-5 and TRBJ1-4; D remains ambiguous. This CDR3 contains 11 residues. Germline V gene data show CDR1 as SGHKS and CDR2 as YYEKEE (reference sequence). V lost 1 base, J lost 14 bases, and 9 bases lay in between. CDR3 nucleotide sequence: TGTGCCAGCAGCTTGACGGGAGCGCTGTTTTTT. Translation gives CASSLTGALFF.

The CDR3 nucleotides read TGTGCCAGCAGCGACGTTCCTGGCCTAGCGGGGAAGGAGACCCAGTACTTC. Protein: CASSDVPGLAGKETQYF. The chain carries TRBV11-2 and TRBJ2-5; 9 bases map to TRBD2. The V gene's germline CDR1 is SGHAT and CDR2 FQNNGV. The length of the CDR3 is 17 residues. V gave up 5 bases and J gave up 5 bases; unmatched junction bases: 15.

The V call is TRBV9, the J call TRBJ1-2; unclear D gene. The CDR3 totals 12 residues. Between the trimmed V and J ends, which lost 3 bases and 2 bases, there was a span of 5 bases. Germline CDR1 SGDLS, CDR2 YYNGEE. The CDR3 region has the DNA TGTGCCAGCAGCGCCAGGAACTATGGCTACACCTTC. This translates into CASSARNYGYTF.

V gene TRBV4-1 combines with J gene TRBJ1-1; D is ambiguous. V lost 2 bases, J lost 4 bases, and 14 bases lay in between. The CDR3 is made up of 15 amino acids. CDR1 is MGHRA, CDR2 YSYEKL, per germline. Written as DNA, the CDR3 is TGCGCCAGCAGCCAAATTAGGCTGAGAGGCACTGAAGCTTTCTTT. This translates into CASSQIRLRGTEAFF.

The chain uses TRBV4-1 and TRBJ1-4; D gene unclear. Germline CDR1 MGHRA, CDR2 YSYEKL. V gave up 4 bases and J gave up 6 bases, with 9 bases separating them. The CDR3 has 13 amino acids. The CDR3 nucleotides are TGCGCCAGCAGCCGATGGCAGGATGAAAAACTGTTTTTT. Its translation: CASSRWQDEKLFF.

The chain employs TRBV25-1 and TRBJ2-5, with 11 bases fitting TRBD2. Trimming took 1 base from V and 2 from J; bases not matched to a gene: 3. This CDR3 region has 16 residues. Germline values: CDR1 MGHDK, CDR2 SYGVNS. The CDR3 protein is CASSESRTSGQETQYF. The DNA for the CDR3 is TGTGCCAGCAGTGAATCCAGGACTAGCGGGCAAGAGACCCAGTACTTC.

This chain joins TRBV9 and TRBJ1-5, with D uncertain. Trimming pared 0 bases from V and 2 bases from J, leaving 6 bases between. CDR3 length: 14 amino acids. Germline V gene data show CDR1 as SGDLS and CDR2 as YYNGEE. The CDR3 sequence: CASSVGGRNQPQHF. Written as DNA, the CDR3 is TGTGCCAGCAGCGTAGGAGGGCGCAATCAGCCCCAGCATTTT.

J is TRBJ1-2 and V is TRBV6-6; D may be TRBD1 (5 bases). Trimming removed 8 bases from V and 3 bases from J, with 7 bases in between. The germline V gene encodes CDR1 MNHNY and CDR2 SVGAGI (reference sequence). This CDR3 has 11 residues. CDR3 region: CASGGDYGYTF. The CDR3 coding sequence is TGTGCCAGCGGGGGGGACTATGGCTACACCTTC.

CDR3: CASSPNRISYEQYF. The CDR3 DNA reads as TGTGCCAGCTCACCTAACAGGATATCCTACGAGCAGTACTTC. V gene TRBV18 combines with J gene TRBJ2-7; maybe TRBD1 (5 bases). Trimming removed 3 bases from V and 1 base from J, with 10 bases in between. CDR3 size: 14 residues. The germline V gene encodes CDR1 KGHSH and CDR2 LQKENI.

J is TRBJ1-1 and V is TRBV12-3 or TRBV12-4, with D maybe TRBD1 (5 bases). CDR3 size: 13 residues. The V and J ends lost 5 bases and 8 bases respectively, with 15 bases between them. The CDR3 DNA is TGTGCCAGCAGTCACGGGACTTCTGGCGAAGCTTTCTTT. This encodes CASSHGTSGEAFF.

CDR3 nucleotide sequence: TGTGCCAGCAGCCAAGGGCAGGCGAATAACTATGGCTACACCTTC. As protein: CASSQGQANNYGYTF. J is TRBJ1-2 and V is TRBV16, with D unresolved. In germline, CDR1 is KGHSY, CDR2 FQNENV. V lost 2 bases, J lost 1 base, and 11 bases lay in between. The CDR3 runs to 15 residues.

The chain combines TRBV6-1 with TRBJ1-5, with D unresolved. Trimming removed 3 bases at V and 0 bases at J, with 3 bases between. Germline V gene data show CDR1 as MNHNS and CDR2 as SASEGT. CDR3 length equals 13 residues. This CDR3 reads CASSDNSNQPQHF. DNA for the CDR3: TGTGCCAGCAGTGACAATAGCAATCAGCCCCAGCATTTT.

The rearrangement joins TRBV5-1 to TRBJ2-5; tentative D call: TRBD1 (6 bases). CDR1 and CDR2 (germline): SGHRS, YFSETQ. V was clipped by 2 bases and J by 5 bases, with 16 bases between them. This CDR3 contains 15 residues. The DNA for the CDR3 is TGCGCCAGCAGCTTTGAGGCAGGGGCGCTGGAGACCCAGTACTTC. Residues: CASSFEAGALETQYF.

The genes are TRBV5-5 and TRBJ1-6; D perhaps matches TRBD1 (6 bases). Per the germline V gene, CDR1 is SGHKS and CDR2 is YYEKEE (reference sequence). The CDR3 has 17 residues. V was cut by 4 bases and J by 9 bases, with 23 bases left in between. CDR3 nucleotides: TGTGCCAGCAGCGCACAAACACTCAGGGGAAGAATTTCACCCCTCCACTTT. Residues: CASSAQTLRGRISPLHF. Full variable domain (remainder filled in from reference TRBV5-5 and TRBJ1-6): DAGVTQSPTHLIKTRGQQVTLRCSPISGHKSVSWYQQVLGQGPQFIFQYYEKEERGRGNFPDRFSARQFPNYSSELNVNALLLGDSALYLCASSAQTLRGRISPLHFGNGTRLTVT.

V and J are TRBV3-1 (or the pseudogene TRBV3-2) and TRBJ2-7, with TRBD1 matching over 9 bases. This CDR3 region has 14 residues. The J segment lost 5 bases and the V segment lost 4 bases, leaving 6 bases of the junction unmatched. Germline V lookup: CDR1 LGHDT, CDR2 YNNKEL (reference sequence). The CDR3 loop is CASSPVTGGNEQYF. In DNA form, the CDR3 reads TGTGCCAGCAGCCCCGTGACAGGGGGAAACGAGCAGTACTTC.

The J gene is TRBJ1-1, the V gene TRBV27; a possible D gene is TRBD1 (5 bases). The CDR3 runs 15 residues. The germline V gene has CDR1 MNHEY and CDR2 SMNVEV (reference sequence). Trimming removed 2 bases at V and 0 bases at J, with 10 bases between. The CDR3 nucleotides are TGTGCCAGCAGTTTAGGGGCAGGGATGAACACTGAAGCTTTCTTT. It specifies CASSLGAGMNTEAFF.

The chain recombines TRBV5-1 with TRBJ2-2, with 9 positions matching TRBD1. Germline lookup yields CDR1 SGHRS and CDR2 YFSETQ. The CDR3 covers 15 residues. With V trimmed by 7 bases and J by 6 bases, 10 bases remained unmatched. CDR3 protein: CASQSGTGMAGELFF. For the CDR3, the DNA is TGCGCCAGCCAGTCCGGGACAGGGATGGCCGGGGAGCTGTTTTTT.

DNA of the CDR3: TGCGCCAGCAGCGAGACAGGGATGAACACTGAAGCTTTCTTT. This codes for CASSETGMNTEAFF. The chain carries TRBV5-1 and TRBJ1-1; 7 bases align to TRBD1. This CDR3 has 14 residues. The junction had 3 bases not matched to a gene; V was cut back by 4 bases and J by 0 bases. Germline-derived CDR1 and CDR2 are SGHRS and YFSETQ.

This clone has a single count. The V gene is TRBV7-3, the J gene TRBJ1-1; D call uncertain. Trimming cost V 2 bases and J 6 bases, with 10 bases left between them. There are 13 residues in the CDR3. Per germline, CDR1 SGHTA and CDR2 FQGTGA. This CDR3 is CASSLGLEAEAFF. Here the CDR3 DNA reads TGTGCCAGCAGCTTAGGCCTAGAGGCTGAAGCTTTCTTT.

This chain joins TRBV7-9 and TRBJ2-6; 9 bases agree with TRBD1. CDR3 length equals 16 residues. CDR1 is SEHNR and CDR2 is FQNEAQ in the germline V gene (reference sequence). Trimming at V came to 2 bases and at J to 3 bases, leaving 2 bases not matched to a gene. CDR3 in amino acids: CASSLTGGDGANVLTF. The CDR3 DNA sequence: TGTGCCAGCAGCTTAACAGGGGGCGATGGGGCCAACGTCCTGACTTTC.

The chain is built from TRBV21-1 and TRBJ1-5; TRBD1 is the table's D call and was not checked against the DNA. TRBV21-1 is noted as a pseudogene. CDR3 length: 19 amino acids. The CDR3 protein is CARICRGQGTLSVNQPQHF. The DNA of the CDR3 is TGTGCCCGCATCTGCCGGGGACAGGGTACCCTCTCCGTTAATCAGCCCCAGCATTTT.